This T cell receptor beta chain was captured in a study of a mutant IDH1 vaccine in newly diagnosed glioma. On the study more broadly: Administration of eight vaccinations to patients took place in weeks 1, 3, 5, 7, 11, 15, 19, 23.

Assay used: immunoSEQ multiplex PCR; TCRdb lists only in-frame clones, some missing. This sample yields approximately 66,000 clones, of which over 70% are seen a single time; about an eighth belongs to the top ten. Comments on this clone: Its specificity is unknown.

Germline CDR1 reads MNHNY; CDR2 reads SVGAGI (reference sequence). The CDR3 covers 16 residues. Trimming removed 2 bases from V and 7 bases from J; junction bases left unmatched: 9. Time point of the sample: week 23, last vaccination. The investigators gave 300 ug of mutant IDH1 20-mer peptide in each vaccine dose, together with topical imiquimod. Sequences were derived from PBMCs, sampled from a glioma patient whose treatment included an IDH1 peptide vaccine. The source is a man between 18 and 29 years old with glioma. The chain has TRBV6-6 and TRBJ1-5, with 9 positions matching TRBD1. The CDR3 is CASSYRDREGRQPQHF. For the CDR3, the DNA is TGTGCCAGCAGTTACCGGGACAGGGAAGGAAGGCAGCCCCAGCATTTT.